This T cell receptor (beta chain) came from a study of T-cell memory formation after mild COVID-19. Across the study: Clusters of TCRs were largely donor specific. Study observations and caveats: Cross-reactive memory appears to have joined, as suggested by some responding clones showing up in pre-infection memory. Clones that contracted from day 15 to 85 had balanced CD4/CD8; later expanders were CD4+ biased. CD4+ contracting clones were mainly CM and EM; CD8+ ones, EMRA.

Note on this clonotype: Antigen unknown.

Via MiXCR, TCRdb re-called the 5' RACE reads, giving one row per CDR3 protein. Found here are 130,000 to 150,000 distinct CDR3 sequences, about 5.5% of them singletons; the top ten hold 2% to 2.5%. The CDR3 has 18 amino acids. The ends lost 3 bases at V and 2 bases at J; junction bases unmatched: 8. This chain links TRBV12-3 or TRBV12-4 with TRBJ2-3, with 13 positions matching TRBD2. The TCR originated in an adult woman who had mild COVID-19 (a few samples of this study predate the infection). Cell type and time point are not known. The sample comprised PBMCs or a T cell subset sorted from them (not recorded which). This CDR3 is CASSFGRLAGGITDTQYF. CDR3 nucleotides: TGTGCCAGCAGTTTTGGTAGACTAGCGGGGGGAATCACAGATACGCAGTATTTT.